One sample yielded the 4 T cell receptor beta chains listed below, sequenced in a study of cytomegalovirus exposure and HLA in healthy donors. The PCR made use of 60 Vbeta and 13 Jbeta primers. TCRdb's copy holds only in-frame clones and misses some; the assay was immunoSEQ multiplex PCR. Among roughly 200,000 clones, 78% were seen once, and the ten largest hold roughly an eighth. Sequencing was done on a sample of PBMCs. All receptors come from a woman in her twenties or thirties in good health and CMV-seropositive.

The chain's CDR3 is CASGASGRYHDEQFF. The CDR3 DNA reads TGTGCCAGCGGAGCTAGCGGGAGGTATCACGATGAGCAGTTCTTC. The rearrangement links TRBV4-2 to TRBJ2-1, with 11 nucleotides matching TRBD2. CDR3 length: 15 amino acids. In germline, CDR1 is LGHNA, CDR2 YNFKEQ. V lost 8 bases to trimming and J lost 8 bases; unmatched junction nucleotides: 11.

This rearrangement joins TRBV9 to TRBJ2-2; maybe TRBD2 (5 bases). This CDR3 spans 15 amino acids. Trimming took off 0 bases at V and 1 base at J, with 7 bases between the two ends. CDR1 is SGDLS and CDR2 is YYNGEE in the germline V gene. This CDR3 reads CASSVVGENTGELFF. The CDR3, as DNA: TGTGCCAGCAGCGTAGTGGGAGAGAACACCGGGGAGCTGTTTTTT.

There are a few counts of this clone. This rearrangement joins TRBV19 to TRBJ2-5, with D possibly matching TRBD1 (6 bases). Trimming left V 0 bases short and J 5 bases short, with 16 bases between. This CDR3 is built from 16 residues. Germline CDR1 LNHDA, CDR2 SQIVND (reference sequence). CDR3 in amino acids: CASSIEGHSSGETQYF. CDR3 DNA: TGTGCCAGTAGTATAGAGGGACATTCGAGTGGGGAGACCCAGTACTTC.

This chain joins TRBV27 and TRBJ1-1, with D unclear. In germline, CDR1 is MNHEY, CDR2 SMNVEV (reference sequence). There are 16 residues in the CDR3. Between the trimmed V and J ends, which lost 2 bases and 0 bases, there was a span of 13 bases. The CDR3 coding sequence is TGTGCCAGCAGTTTAACAGCCGGTCAGGTGAACACTGAAGCTTTCTTT. It is translated as CASSLTAGQVNTEAFF.